The 18 T cell receptor beta chains in this list originate from one sample, sequenced in a study of CD8 T cells in ankylosing spondylitis. TCRdb re-analysed the 5' RACE reads in MiXCR, keeping a single row per CDR3 protein. The table lists 200,000 to 250,000 distinct CDR3 sequences, approximately 7.4% of them singletons, with 14% in the top ten. Study-wide results and caveats: In ankylosing spondylitis blood, a motif of eight highly homologous TCR beta variants appeared characteristic.

Their recognized antigens are unknown. Sequenced input: blood, either unsorted or a sorted T cell fraction (not recorded which). These TCRs come from a male donor with ankylosing spondylitis.

In this sample, this clonotype turned up many times. V is TRBV18 and J is TRBJ1-3; 7 bases map to TRBD1. V shed 3 bases and J 4 bases; nucleotides not matched to a gene: 9. The CDR3 spans 16 residues. Germline V CDR1 and CDR2: KGHSH, LQKENI. CDR3 sequence: CASSPSGRDRGNTIYF. The CDR3 DNA is TGTGCCAGCTCACCTTCGGGAAGGGACAGAGGAAACACCATATATTTT.

This clonotype was picked up many times. V usage is TRBV11-1 and J usage is TRBJ2-1, with 8 bases that match TRBD2. Looked up from germline, CDR1 is SGHAT and CDR2 is FQDESV (reference sequence). The CDR3 is made up of 18 amino acids. The ends lost 5 bases at V and 4 bases at J; junction bases unmatched: 16. The CDR3 here is CASSPSLKRGPGYNEQFF. In DNA form, the CDR3 reads TGTGCCAGCAGCCCCTCGCTTAAGCGGGGGCCCGGGTACAATGAGCAGTTCTTC.

The sample holds many counts of this clonotype. V gene TRBV9 combines with J gene TRBJ2-5, with TRBD2 matching over 7 bases. V shed 3 bases, J shed 1 base, and the junction held 6 bases outside the gene matches. The CDR3 sequence is 15 residues long. Germline lookup yields CDR1 SGDLS and CDR2 YYNGEE. CDR3 DNA sequence: TGTGCCAGCAGCGGAAGTAGCGGGCCCCAAGAGACCCAGTACTTC. This codes for CASSGSSGPQETQYF.

Many counts were recorded for this clonotype. The CDR3 nucleotides read TGTGCCAGCAGTTCGTACTCGACAGGGATCATCGTCGAGACCCAGTACTTC. This codes for CASSSYSTGIIVETQYF. This chain joins TRBV28 and TRBJ2-5; TRBD1 aligns across 7 bases. V was pared by 4 bases and J by 5 bases, with 16 bases of the junction left unmatched. CDR3 length: 17 amino acids. CDR1 and CDR2 from the germline V gene are MDHEN and SYDVKM.

There are many counts of this clonotype. V and J are TRBV4-1 and TRBJ2-7, with TRBD2 matching over 8 bases. V gave up 1 base and J gave up 0 bases; unmatched junction bases: 5. CDR1 and CDR2 from the germline V gene are MGHRA and YSYEKL. This CDR3 is built from 16 residues. The CDR3 spells CASSQATSGYSYEQYF. The CDR3 DNA is TGCGCCAGCAGCCAAGCAACTAGCGGATACTCCTACGAGCAGTACTTC.

This clonotype was seen more than once but under ten times. The chain employs TRBV13 and TRBJ2-7; 8 nucleotides match TRBD1. Germline assignment: CDR1 PRHDT and CDR2 FYEKMQ (reference sequence). This CDR3 is built from 15 residues. The V and J ends lost 6 bases and 4 bases, in that order; junction bases with no gene match: 11. In DNA form, the CDR3 reads TGTGCCAGCAGTCCCACGACAGGGGCGGTATACGAGCAGTACTTC. The encoded protein is CASSPTTGAVYEQYF.

There are many counts of this clonotype. J is TRBJ1-1 and V is TRBV27; no firm D call. The CDR3 is 13 amino acids. The V gene's germline CDR1 is MNHEY and CDR2 SMNVEV (reference sequence). The V end was cut by 5 bases, the J end by 1 base, with 8 bases between. The CDR3 nucleotides are TGTGCCAGCAGTCCCCTCAGGAACACTGAAGCTTTCTTT. Its translation: CASSPLRNTEAFF.

The chain is built from TRBV12-5 and TRBJ1-1; D gene uncertain. V was shortened by 9 bases and J by 0 bases, with 17 bases between the two germline ends. CDR1 and CDR2 from the germline V gene are LGHNT and FRNRAP. The CDR3 consists of 15 residues. CDR3 region: CASAPSTGLNTEAFF. The CDR3 DNA reads as TGTGCTAGCGCCCCAAGTACTGGGTTGAACACTGAAGCTTTCTTT.

This sequence joins TRBV4-2 and TRBJ1-6; no reliable D call. Trimming cost V 1 base and J 9 bases, with 16 bases left between them. CDR1 is LGHNA and CDR2 is YNFKEQ in the germline V gene. The CDR3 runs to 16 residues. The CDR3 DNA reads TGTGCCAGCAGCCAAGTTGCGGGATCCACGCCTTCACCCCTCCACTTT. This codes for CASSQVAGSTPSPLHF.

This clonotype was counted at least ten times. The rearrangement uses TRBV27 and TRBJ1-4, with a tentative D call TRBD1 (5 bases). This CDR3 has 15 amino acids. Trimming left V 9 bases short and J 3 bases short, with 17 bases between. CDR1 is MNHEY and CDR2 is SMNVEV in the germline V gene (reference sequence). CDR3 in DNA: TGTGCCAGAGGGCTCCGGGGCTCATCTAATGAAAAACTGTTTTTT. As protein: CARGLRGSSNEKLFF.

This clonotype was detected ten times or more. This sequence joins TRBV24-1 and TRBJ2-3; 7 bases agree with TRBD2. With 7 bases clipped from V and 4 bases from J, the junction kept 13 bases outside the gene matches. Germline V CDR1 and CDR2: KGHDR, SFDVKD. The CDR3 loop spans 16 amino acids. The CDR3 DNA reads TGTGCCACCAGCCCGCCTGCGGGGGTGAGTGCAGATACGCAGTATTTT. Translation gives CATSPPAGVSADTQYF.

This clonotype was detected only a few times. The chain links TRBV28 to TRBJ1-1; 7 positions agree with TRBD1. The CDR3 loop spans 14 amino acids. V lost 5 bases, J lost 5 bases, and 8 bases stayed unmatched. CDR1 and CDR2 from the germline V gene are MDHEN and SYDVKM. The CDR3 region has the DNA TGTGCCAGCAGTCCAGACAGGGTGCAAACTGAAGCTTTCTTT. It is translated as CASSPDRVQTEAFF. Filled out from reference TRBV28 and TRBJ1-1, the complete variable domain reads DVKVTQSSRYLVKRTGEKVFLECVQDMDHENMFWYRQDPGLGLRLIYFSYDVKMKEKGDIPEGYSVSREKKERFSLILESASTNQTSMYLCASSPDRVQTEAFFGQGTRLTVV.

There are many counts of this clonotype. The rearrangement links TRBV7-8 to TRBJ1-4; D is perhaps TRBD1 (5 bases). Germline V lookup: CDR1 SGHVS, CDR2 FQNEAQ. The CDR3 extends over 15 amino acids. Deletions cut 4 bases from V and 5 bases from J, with 14 bases between. CDR3 coding DNA: TGTGCCAGCAGCTCACCGGGACTGAGAAATGAAAAACTGTTTTTT. Translation: CASSSPGLRNEKLFF.

This clonotype was seen at least ten times. CDR3 loop: CASSHRAGLNQPQHF. The CDR3 region has the DNA TGCGCCAGCAGCCACCGGGCAGGGCTCAATCAGCCCCAGCATTTT. The chain couples TRBV4-1 to TRBJ1-5; D might be TRBD1 (5 bases). Germline loops: CDR1 MGHRA, CDR2 YSYEKL. The V and J ends lost 3 bases and 3 bases respectively, with 12 bases between them. This CDR3 region has 15 residues.

This clonotype occurred many times. The rearrangement links TRBV29-1 to TRBJ1-1; D gene ambiguous. Germline V gene sequence: CDR1 SQVTM, CDR2 ANQGSEA. The V end lost 7 bases, the J end lost 0 bases, and 18 bases lay between the germline ends. This CDR3 is built from 15 residues. The CDR3 sequence: CSGTSMRTMNTEAFF. The CDR3 DNA reads TGCAGCGGGACCTCTATGCGGACCATGAACACTGAAGCTTTCTTT.

This clonotype has at least ten counts. The chain couples TRBV4-3 to TRBJ2-7, with TRBD1 matching over 7 bases. CDR1 is LGHNA and CDR2 is YSLEER in the germline V gene. The CDR3 has 14 amino acids. Losses at the gene ends were 4 bases for V and 5 bases for J; bases not matched to a gene: 8. CDR3 protein: CASSLSDRMDEQYF. DNA of the CDR3: TGCGCCAGCAGCCTTTCGGACAGGATGGACGAGCAGTACTTC.

This clonotype was counted at least ten times. The chain carries TRBV9 and TRBJ1-3; the D is unclear. The CDR3 is 14 residues long. Trimming left V 0 bases short and J 8 bases short, with 12 bases between. Germline loops: CDR1 SGDLS, CDR2 YYNGEE. The CDR3 DNA reads TGTGCCAGCAGCGTAGGGGCGGGGAGGGACACCATATATTTT. Translated, it gives CASSVGAGRDTIYF.

This clonotype was seen many times. The V gene is TRBV12-3 or TRBV12-4, the J gene TRBJ2-7; 11 bases match TRBD2. V shed 6 bases, J shed 0 bases, and the junction held 4 bases outside the gene matches. The CDR3 sequence is 15 residues long. In DNA, the CDR3 is TGTGCCAGCAGATCGACTAGCGGGGACTCCTACGAGCAGTACTTC. Its translation is CASRSTSGDSYEQYF.